This T cell receptor beta chain comes out of a study of T-cell memory formation after mild COVID-19 (dated by TCRdb to the early 2020s). About the study as a whole: TCR sequence clusters from the two donors were found to be largely donor specific. Longitudinal TCRalpha and TCRbeta repertoire sequencing tracked T-cell clones expanding and contracting after mild COVID-19 in two donors. Two young, previously healthy adult volunteers made up the cohort, one male and one female. The research as a whole found: The study included only a couple of mild cases, and larger cohorts that include severe cases with pre-infection samples were judged to be necessary. From day 15 to 85, contracting clones showed balanced CD4/CD8 phenotypes, whereas a second wave of clones that expanded from day 15 to 37 leaned towards CD4+. Contracting CD4+ clones were found mainly in CM and EM memory subsets, while CD8+ clones were enriched in EMRA. Whether the second-wave clones peaking on day 37 were SARS-CoV-2 specific was not confirmed. Some responding clones were detected in pre-infection memory, which suggested that pre-existing cross-reactive memory T cells had joined the SARS-CoV-2 response.

Ficoll-Paque density gradient centrifugation was used to isolate PBMCs. This clonotype was observed a handful of times. What this receptor recognizes is not known. Within one base of it there is no much larger clone, and no base qualities were kept. The instrument was an Illumina NovaSeq 6000. TCRalpha and TCRbeta cDNA libraries were built by 5'RACE with constant-segment primers, adding sample barcodes and unique molecular identifiers. RNA was extracted from every sample with Trizol reagent. Amplification of the libraries took two PCR steps, and the second step added a second sample barcode plus Illumina TruSeq adapters. Sequencing of libraries was performed on an Illumina NovaSeq with 2 x 150 bp paired-end reads. Per the original workflow: Reads were demultiplexed and collapsed into UMI-guided consensus sequences with migec v1.2.7. Using mixcr v2.1.11, UMI consensuses were aligned to TRA and TRB V and J templates and then assembled into clonotypes. Clonotypes were classified as expanded or contracted when called significant by both edgeR and NoisET, with noise models trained on biological replicates. edgeR calls used a false discovery rate-adjusted p below 0.01 and a log2 fold-change threshold of 1. As an exploratory analysis of dynamics, max-normalized trajectories of the 1000 most abundant clonotypes were examined by PCA with hierarchical clustering. Separately sequenced CD4+ and CD8+ repertoires were used to assign the CD4 or CD8 phenotype of responding clones. In TCRdb, the public reads were trimmed at Q25 with fastp and aligned with MiXCR, with productive beta chains retained. For every CDR3 protein sequence, its rows merge into one entry that carries the most common genes and DNA. TCRdb assigned the V and J calls; the authors' analysis was not used. Counted in this sample were about 610,000 distinct CDR3 sequences; approximately 15% of them appeared once. The top ten clonotypes cover approximately 8.1% of the sample.

The CDR1 and CDR2 encoded by the germline V gene are SQVTM and ANQGSEA. From cysteine to phenylalanine, the CDR3 is 13 amino acids long. The entry retains the CDR3 DNA only, 39 bases that are in frame from base 1. V is shortened by 4 bases, J by 3 bases, and the region joining them spans 12 bases. The receptor chain draws on TRBV29-1 and TRBJ2-5; D gene: possibly TRBD2, on 5 matching bases. This receptor was obtained from an adult woman who had mild COVID-19 (a few samples of this study predate the infection). The sample titles of this study are shuffled in the database, so cell type and time point are left out; the donor was told from shared clones. Sample: PBMCs or a T cell subset sorted from them (not recorded which). The DNA reads TGCAGCGTTGGACAAGCGGTTAAAGAGACCCAGTACTTC. It translates as CSVGQAVKETQYF.